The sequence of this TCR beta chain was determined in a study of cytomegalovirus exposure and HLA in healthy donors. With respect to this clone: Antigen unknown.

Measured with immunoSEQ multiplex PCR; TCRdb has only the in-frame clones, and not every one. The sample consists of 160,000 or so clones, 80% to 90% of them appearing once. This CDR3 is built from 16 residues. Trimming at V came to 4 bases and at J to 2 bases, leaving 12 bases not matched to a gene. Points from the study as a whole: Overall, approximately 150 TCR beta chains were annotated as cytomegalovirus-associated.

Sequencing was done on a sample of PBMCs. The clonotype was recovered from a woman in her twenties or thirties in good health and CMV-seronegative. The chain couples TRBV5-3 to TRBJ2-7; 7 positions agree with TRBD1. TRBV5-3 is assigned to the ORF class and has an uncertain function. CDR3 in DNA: TGTGCCAGAAGCCTCCCGGACAGGCCAGATACCTACGAGCAGTACTTC. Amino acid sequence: CARSLPDRPDTYEQYF.